The rows below give T cell receptor beta chains drawn from one sample of a study of OX40 agonist ivuxolimab in advanced cancers. Sequenced by immunoSEQ multiplex PCR; TCRdb stores in-frame clones only, minus some. The sample lists about 89,000 clones, approximately 91% seen once, with more than 0.6% in the top ten. The sequenced sample was CD4+ or CD8+ T cells sorted from blood, obtained in a trial of the OX40 agonist ivuxolimab. These receptors all come from an adult with an advanced solid tumor such as melanoma, head and neck, liver or kidney cancer. Both conserved end residues are part of each CDR3. Not all rows give a size; the values are once, few, many and, for expanded clones, a class.

abundance: once; j_gene: TRBJ2-4; v_gene: TRBV5-1; CDR3aa: CASSPGPNSDIQYF
abundance: once; j_gene: TRBJ2-1; v_gene: TRBV10-3; CDR3aa: CAISEREEEQFF
abundance: NA; j_gene: TRBJ2-6; v_gene: TRBV2; CDR3aa: CASSETGSGANVLTF
abundance: NA; j_gene: TRBJ2-7; v_gene: TRBV5-1; CDR3aa: CASSLSGHEQYF
abundance: NA; j_gene: TRBJ2-2; v_gene: TRBV28; CDR3aa: CASSQADRANTGELFF
abundance: NA; j_gene: TRBJ2-7; v_gene: TRBV5-4; CDR3aa: CASSLNAGSYEQYF
abundance: NA; j_gene: TRBJ1-5; v_gene: TRBV7-7; CDR3aa: CASSPRRASGPQHF
abundance: once; j_gene: TRBJ2-7; v_gene: TRBV28; CDR3aa: CASNQGYEQYF
abundance: NA; j_gene: TRBJ2-3; v_gene: TRBV6-5; CDR3aa: CASSTTGPDTQYF
abundance: NA; j_gene: TRBJ1-4; v_gene: TRBV6-6; CDR3aa: CASSSPGSGNEKLFF
abundance: NA; j_gene: TRBJ1-2; v_gene: TRBV11-2; CDR3aa: CASSQDRGYGYGYTF
abundance: NA; j_gene: TRBJ1-1; v_gene: TRBV7-2; CDR3aa: CASSLTGQNTEAFF
abundance: few; j_gene: TRBJ2-1; v_gene: TRBV5-5; CDR3aa: CASLGHDNEQFF
abundance: NA; j_gene: TRBJ2-7; v_gene: TRBV4-3; CDR3aa: CASSQVRDRYEQYF
abundance: NA; j_gene: TRBJ2-7; v_gene: TRBV20-1; CDR3aa: CSAPGGHEQYF
abundance: once; j_gene: TRBJ1-1; v_gene: TRBV6-6; CDR3aa: CASSKLKGLGTEAFF
abundance: NA; j_gene: TRBJ2-1; v_gene: TRBV14; CDR3aa: CASSGAGDSYNEQFF
abundance: once; j_gene: TRBJ2-3; v_gene: TRBV7-2; CDR3aa: CASSLAGGRTDTQYF
abundance: NA; j_gene: TRBJ2-5; v_gene: TRBV6-5; CDR3aa: CASSYSTRRETQYF
abundance: NA; j_gene: TRBJ2-4; v_gene: TRBV5-5; CDR3aa: CASTISLAKNIQYF
abundance: NA; j_gene: TRBJ2-1; v_gene: TRBV6-1; CDR3aa: CASKLAGGGNEQFF
abundance: NA; j_gene: TRBJ2-1; v_gene: TRBV4-3; CDR3aa: CASSHASGRSDEQFF
abundance: NA; j_gene: TRBJ1-2; v_gene: TRBV14; CDR3aa: CASSQGTGRNYGYTF
abundance: NA; j_gene: TRBJ2-4; v_gene: TRBV19; CDR3aa: CASSIEGGTALLAKNIQYF
abundance: NA; j_gene: TRBJ2-6; v_gene: TRBV18; CDR3aa: CASSPTTGISGANVLTF
abundance: NA; j_gene: TRBJ2-5; v_gene: TRBV7-2; CDR3aa: CASTVGTLNGETQYF
abundance: NA; j_gene: TRBJ2-1; v_gene: TRBV15; CDR3aa: CATSTDREDNEQFF
abundance: NA; j_gene: TRBJ1-4; v_gene: TRBV7-9; CDR3aa: CASSLDRVGEKLFF
abundance: once; j_gene: TRBJ1-5; v_gene: TRBV18; CDR3aa: CASSPQTGDQPQHF
abundance: NA; j_gene: TRBJ2-7; v_gene: TRBV7-6; CDR3aa: CASSGRDRNYEQYF
abundance: NA; j_gene: TRBJ2-7; v_gene: TRBV6-6; CDR3aa: CASSYRNPYEQYF
abundance: few; j_gene: TRBJ2-7; v_gene: TRBV5-4; CDR3aa: CASSFGGTSGYEQYF
abundance: NA; j_gene: TRBJ2-3; v_gene: TRBV28; CDR3aa: CASYRKQTDTQYF
abundance: few; j_gene: TRBJ2-1; v_gene: TRBV2; CDR3aa: CASSEGENEQFF
abundance: NA; j_gene: TRBJ2-5; v_gene: TRBV9; CDR3aa: CASSGRGRRGPETQYF
abundance: NA; j_gene: TRBJ2-7; v_gene: TRBV5-6; CDR3aa: CASSLLPQYEQYF
abundance: NA; j_gene: TRBJ1-2; v_gene: TRBV7-2; CDR3aa: CASSLNRANYGYTF
abundance: once; j_gene: TRBJ2-7; v_gene: TRBV29-1; CDR3aa: CSVGQGHYEQYF
abundance: NA; j_gene: TRBJ2-7; v_gene: TRBV2; CDR3aa: CASTGLAGGPRAGEQYF
abundance: NA; j_gene: TRBJ2-7; v_gene: TRBV19; CDR3aa: CASSMSSGGGYEQYF
abundance: NA; j_gene: TRBJ1-2; v_gene: TRBV19; CDR3aa: CASSIGRVDGYTF
abundance: NA; j_gene: TRBJ2-7; v_gene: TRBV5-1; CDR3aa: CASNLAGTGPYEQYF
abundance: NA; j_gene: TRBJ2-7; v_gene: TRBV7-2; CDR3aa: CASSLDGLPYEQYF
abundance: NA; j_gene: TRBJ2-3; v_gene: TRBV18; CDR3aa: CASSPTSGSSTDTQYF
abundance: once; j_gene: TRBJ2-7; v_gene: TRBV6-5; CDR3aa: CASRPPGSGYEQYF
abundance: once; j_gene: TRBJ1-5; v_gene: TRBV19; CDR3aa: CASSTTGRSNQPQHF
abundance: once; j_gene: TRBJ1-5; v_gene: TRBV10-3; CDR3aa: CAISDDRGNQPQHF
abundance: NA; j_gene: TRBJ2-1; v_gene: TRBV5-1; CDR3aa: CASSLAGSSYNEQFF
abundance: NA; j_gene: TRBJ2-7; v_gene: TRBV5-6; CDR3aa: CASSLNPVYRGYEQYF
abundance: NA; j_gene: TRBJ1-2; v_gene: TRBV10-3; CDR3aa: CAISERDSSGYTF
abundance: few; j_gene: TRBJ1-6; v_gene: TRBV5-1; CDR3aa: CASSLDRNNSPLHF
abundance: NA; j_gene: TRBJ2-7; v_gene: TRBV11-2; CDR3aa: CASSLLSSGSSYEQYF
abundance: NA; j_gene: TRBJ2-1; v_gene: TRBV19; CDR3aa: CASSIGPYTSGEQFF
abundance: NA; j_gene: TRBJ1-4; v_gene: TRBV30; CDR3aa: CAWNPGGEKLFF
abundance: NA; j_gene: TRBJ1-1; v_gene: TRBV7-9; CDR3aa: CASVTRGTGGTEAFF
abundance: NA; j_gene: TRBJ2-7; v_gene: TRBV5-4; CDR3aa: CATSGGTSYEQYF
abundance: NA; j_gene: TRBJ1-5; v_gene: TRBV19; CDR3aa: CASSIDRENQPQHF
abundance: NA; j_gene: TRBJ2-1; v_gene: TRBV7-9; CDR3aa: CASSLGRSSVYNEQFF